This T cell receptor (beta chain) was retrieved from a study of cytomegalovirus exposure and HLA in healthy donors. Turning to the study itself: A prior analysis found more than 90 million unique TCR beta sequences from about 179 million T cells.

The PCR used 60 Vbeta and 13 Jbeta primers. TCRdb's table, derived via immunoSEQ multiplex PCR, lists solely in-frame clones and lacks some. The data contain 150,000 to 200,000 clones, around 80% of them seen just once; the ten biggest clones take up approximately 2%. Notes on the study in general: The authors considered a cluster of highly shared sequence variants likely to be a sequencing artifact.

As regards this clone: The antigen is undetermined.

Germline trimming cut 5 bases from V and 3 bases from J; bases unmatched to any gene: 10. The length of the CDR3 is 16 residues. Germline V lookup: CDR1 SGHAT, CDR2 FQDESV (reference sequence). The receptor comes from a man aged 18 to 35 in good health and CMV-seronegative. This chain joins TRBV11-1 and TRBJ2-7, with TRBD2 matching 10 bases. Sequenced input: PBMCs. CDR3 sequence (DNA): TGTGCCAGCAGCCCGCAATGGACTAGCGGCCACTACGAGCAGTACTTC. Protein: CASSPQWTSGHYEQYF.